Given below is one TCR beta chain in context. Its specificity is unknown. CDR3 length equals 14 residues. The V gene lost 2 bases and the J gene lost 2 bases, with 9 bases spanning the gap. Germline V gene lookup returns CDR1 SGHAT and CDR2 FQNNGV. Regarding treatment: approximately 18 received Ad26.COV2.S at low or high dose, single or two shots; roughly 5 received placebo; per-sample allocation not given. Samples came from day 63 after the first vaccine or placebo injection. This sample is part of a study of Ad26.COV2.S vaccination and SARS-CoV-2 variants. Background on the study: The vaccine Ad26.COV2.S was put into the muscle once, or twice with 56 days between.

The study's findings and limits: Participants in the vaccine arm had higher spike-specific TCR breadth; placebo recipients had lower.

Generated by immunoSEQ multiplex PCR, the TCRdb table keeps only in-frame clones and is missing some. This repertoire shows about 480,000 clones, roughly 85% found once; its top ten account for roughly 12%. V and J are TRBV11-2 and TRBJ1-1; no reliable D call. This material consisted of peripheral blood, taken in a trial of Ad26.COV2.S vaccine versus placebo. This TCR derives from a person between 18 and 65 years old who received the Ad26.COV2.S COVID-19 vaccine or a placebo. The CDR3 DNA reads TGTGCCAGCAGCTTAACAGATCTTAACACTGAAGCTTTCTTT. Its translation is CASSLTDLNTEAFF. Full variable domain (remainder filled in from reference TRBV11-2 and TRBJ1-1): EAGVAQSPRYKIIEKRQSVAFWCNPISGHATLYWYQQILGQGPKLLIQFQNNGVVDDSQLPKDRFSAERLKGVDSTLKIQPAKLEDSAVYLCASSLTDLNTEAFFGQGTRLTVV.